This T cell receptor (beta chain) comes out of a study of a mutant IDH1 vaccine in newly diagnosed glioma. For the study at large: Patients got their first vaccination 4-6 weeks after radiotherapy alone, or with temozolomide cycles. Participants attended visit V12, the safety follow-up, at week 35, and then attended visit V13 at week 47.

Details on this clone: Antigen specificity is unknown.

This table comes from immunoSEQ multiplex PCR, and its TCRdb copy is limited to in-frame clones, with some not included. Counted here are some 20,000 clones, around 82% occurring once; the ten biggest clones make up less than 3.5%. The time point denotes: week 47, end of study. Alongside topical imiquimod, each dose of vaccine comprised 300 ug of mutant IDH1 20-mer peptide. There are 16 residues in the CDR3. Germline CDR1 is SGHDN and CDR2 is FVKESK. V shed 4 bases and J shed 2 bases, with 16 bases lying between them. The TCR comes from a man aged 35 to 55 with glioma. The chain has TRBV14 and TRBJ2-3; no firm D call. Material: PBMCs, obtained from a glioma patient whose treatment included an IDH1 peptide vaccine. The CDR3 protein is CASSRLRGSATDTQYF. CDR3 bases: TGTGCCAGCAGCCGCCTGCGCGGTAGTGCCACAGATACGCAGTATTTT.